This entry is about one TCR beta chain. What it recognizes is unknown. The data were obtained in a study of T cell responses to AZD1222 COVID-19 vaccine. Broader study findings: The study identified only 6 or 7 AZD1222 recipients as seropositive at baseline. Clonal diversity was possibly underestimated, and white British individuals and females predominated among donors.

Some clones are missing from TCRdb's copy, which holds only in-frame ones; the method was immunoSEQ multiplex PCR. The sample features 150,000 or so clones, with about 2% in its top ten. This CDR3 is built from 16 residues. The V gene's germline CDR1 is LGHNA and CDR2 YSLEER. V shed 0 bases, J shed 1 base, and the junction held 3 bases outside the gene matches. The sequence came from an adult in good health. Input material: peripheral blood. The chain has TRBV4-3 and TRBJ1-1, with TRBD1 identical over 9 bases. CDR3 coding DNA: TGCGCCAGCAGCCAAGATGTGGGACAGGGGAACACTGAAGCTTTCTTT. It yields the protein CASSQDVGQGNTEAFF.